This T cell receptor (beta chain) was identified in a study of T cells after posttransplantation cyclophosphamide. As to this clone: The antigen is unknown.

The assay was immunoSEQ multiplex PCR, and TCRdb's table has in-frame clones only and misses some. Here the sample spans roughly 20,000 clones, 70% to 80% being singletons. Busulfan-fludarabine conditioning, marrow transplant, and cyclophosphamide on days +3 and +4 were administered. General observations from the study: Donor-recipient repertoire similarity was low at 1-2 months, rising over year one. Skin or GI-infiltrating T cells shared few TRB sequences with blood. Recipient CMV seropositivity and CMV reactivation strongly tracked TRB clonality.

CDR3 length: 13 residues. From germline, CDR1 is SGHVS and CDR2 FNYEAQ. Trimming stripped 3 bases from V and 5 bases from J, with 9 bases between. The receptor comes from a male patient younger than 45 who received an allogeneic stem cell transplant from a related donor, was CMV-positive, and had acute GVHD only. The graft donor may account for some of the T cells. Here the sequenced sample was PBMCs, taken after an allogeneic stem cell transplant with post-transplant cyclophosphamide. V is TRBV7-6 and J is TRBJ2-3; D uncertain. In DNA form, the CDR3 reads TGTGCCAGCAGCTTTTTAGATGGAGATACGCAGTATTTT. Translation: CASSFLDGDTQYF.